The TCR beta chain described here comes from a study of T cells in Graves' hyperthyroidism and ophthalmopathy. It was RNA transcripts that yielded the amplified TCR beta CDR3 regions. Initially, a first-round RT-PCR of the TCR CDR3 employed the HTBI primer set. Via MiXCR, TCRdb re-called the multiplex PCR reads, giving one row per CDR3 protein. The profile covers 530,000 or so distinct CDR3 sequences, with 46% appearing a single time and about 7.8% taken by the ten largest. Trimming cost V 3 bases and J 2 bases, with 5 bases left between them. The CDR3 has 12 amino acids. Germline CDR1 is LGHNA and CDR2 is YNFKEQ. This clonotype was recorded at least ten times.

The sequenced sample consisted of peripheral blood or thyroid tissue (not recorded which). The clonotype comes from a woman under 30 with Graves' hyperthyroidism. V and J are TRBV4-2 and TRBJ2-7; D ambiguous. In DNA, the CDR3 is TGTGCCAGCAGCCAGGTAGCCTACGAGCAGTACTTC. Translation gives CASSQVAYEQYF.